This T cell receptor beta chain was profiled in a study of T cells in women clearing cervical HPV infection. For this clone: The CDR3 extends 3 residues past the end of the read, so its final part is completed from the germline J gene.

The ends lost 3 bases at V and 4 bases at J; junction bases unmatched: 2. The CDR3 spans 12 residues. Germline CDR1 GTSNPN, CDR2 SVGIG (reference sequence). Data came from immunoSEQ multiplex PCR; TCRdb stores just in-frame clones and leaves some out. In all, the sample yields about 25,000 clones. The rearrangement uses TRBV30 and TRBJ1-2; 7 bases fit TRBD1. Sequencing input: blood buffy coat. This TCR was sampled from a woman aged 18 to 69 with a cervical HPV16 infection that either progressed to CIN3+ or cleared (not recorded which). CDR3 region: CAWRGQSYGYTF. The DNA read from the CDR3 is TGTGCCTGGAGGGGACAGAGCTATGGC. Together with reference TRBV30 and TRBJ1-2, the CDR3 gives the full variable domain: SQTIHQWPATLVQPVGSPLSLECTVEGTSNPNLYWYRQAAGRGLQLLFYSVGIGQISSEVPQNLSASRPQDRQFILSSKKLLLSDSGFYLCAWRGQSYGYTFGSGTRLTVV.